This TCR beta chain derives from a study of long-term antiretroviral therapy in people with HIV. Samples held roughly 0.85-11 million cryopreserved PBMC, and DNA extraction followed. A word on this clone: Its antigen is undetermined.

Running of the v3.0 immunoSEQ assay took place at survey level. Only in-frame clones appear in the TCRdb table, and some are missing; sequencing was by immunoSEQ multiplex PCR. The data hold tens of thousands of clones, with under 80% observed a single time. General study results and limits: Pre-ART clonal expansions dominated every time point's repertoire. From the mid-2000s to the late 2010s, blood was obtained, possibly while participants received older ART regimens. Therapy changes, viral resistance and ART adherence were not documented in the available data.

Per germline, CDR1 SEHNR and CDR2 FQNEAQ (reference sequence). The CDR3 is 15 amino acids. V lost 8 bases and J 0 bases, leaving 14 bases between the germline ends. The TCR comes from a woman in her thirties or forties with HIV. The sample here was unsorted PBMCs, taken 1.1 years before starting antiretroviral therapy. This chain links TRBV7-9 with TRBJ1-3; D is ambiguous. The DNA of the CDR3 is TGTGCCAGCTCGGACCGGTTCCCCTCTGGAAACACCATATATTTT. This translates into CASSDRFPSGNTIYF. The full variable domain, in which reference TRBV7-9 and TRBJ1-3 provide the parts outside the CDR3, is DTGVSQNPRHKITKRGQNVTFRCDPISEHNRLYWYRQTLGQGPEFLTYFQNEAQLEKSRLLSDRFSAERPKGSFSTLEIQRTEQGDSAMYLCASSDRFPSGNTIYFGEGSWLTVV.